The 2 T cell receptor beta chains given below trace back to one sample, sequenced in a study of spatial heterogeneity in lung cancer. Study-level results: For expanded intratumoral alpha and beta TCRs, counts tracked tumor mutation counts.

Documented time point: sample taken at primary tumor resection. TCRdb used MiXCR to reprocess the 5' RACE reads, holding one entry per CDR3 protein. The table shows around 20,000 distinct CDR3 sequences, with roughly 5.8% occurring only once. Antigens for these TCRs are unknown. This specimen was lung tumor tissue, taken at surgery. The receptors derive from a female donor with early-stage non-small cell lung cancer.

This clonotype was found once. The gene calls are TRBV6-6 and TRBJ2-1, with 7 positions matching TRBD2. Germline-derived CDR1 and CDR2 are MNHNY and SVGAGI (reference sequence). V was pared by 2 bases and J by 7 bases, with 5 bases of the junction left unmatched. The CDR3 covers 14 residues. CDR3 region: CASSYGYGRNEQFF. The DNA of the CDR3 is TGTGCCAGCAGTTACGGGTACGGGAGGAATGAGCAGTTCTTC.

This clonotype has at least ten counts. The chain uses TRBV9 and TRBJ1-1; unclear D gene. The CDR3 runs to 12 residues. Per the germline V gene, CDR1 is SGDLS and CDR2 is YYNGEE. The V gene lost 1 base and the J gene lost 2 bases, with 3 bases spanning the gap. In DNA, the CDR3 is TGTGCCAGCAGCGTAACCAACACTGAAGCTTTCTTT. It yields the protein CASSVTNTEAFF.